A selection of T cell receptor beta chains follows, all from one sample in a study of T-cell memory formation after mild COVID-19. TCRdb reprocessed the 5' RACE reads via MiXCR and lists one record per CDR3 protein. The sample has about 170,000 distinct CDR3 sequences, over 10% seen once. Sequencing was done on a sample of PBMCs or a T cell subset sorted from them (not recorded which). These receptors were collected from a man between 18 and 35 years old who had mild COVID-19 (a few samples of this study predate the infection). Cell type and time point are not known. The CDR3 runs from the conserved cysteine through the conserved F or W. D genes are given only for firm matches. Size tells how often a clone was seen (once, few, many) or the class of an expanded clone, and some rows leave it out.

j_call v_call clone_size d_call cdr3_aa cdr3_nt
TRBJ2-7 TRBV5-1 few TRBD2 CASSLQLAEYEQYF TGCGCCAGCAGCTTGCAACTAGCGGAGTACGAGCAGTACTTC
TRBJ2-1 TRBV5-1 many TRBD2 CASSLGGTSHPWNEQFF TGCGCCAGCAGCTTGGGTGGGACTAGCCACCCTTGGAATGAGCAGTTCTTC
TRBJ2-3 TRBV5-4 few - CASSLAALATDTQYF TGTGCCAGCAGCTTGGCCGCACTAGCCACGGATACGCAGTATTTT
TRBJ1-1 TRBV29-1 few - CSVRGHLNTEAFF TGCAGCGTTCGGGGACACCTTAACACTGAAGCTTTCTTT
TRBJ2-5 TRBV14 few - CASSIRQQETQYF TGTGCCAGCAGCATCCGACAGCAAGAGACCCAGTACTTC
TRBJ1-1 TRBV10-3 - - CAISVSRAQNTEAFF TGTGCCATCAGTGTGAGTAGGGCCCAGAACACTGAAGCTTTCTTT
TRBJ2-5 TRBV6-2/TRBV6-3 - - CASSPTGRKTQYF TGTGCCAGCTCTCCGACGGGCCGGAAGACCCAGTACTTC
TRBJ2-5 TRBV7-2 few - CASSLQEGSETQYF TGTGCCAGCAGCTTACAGGAGGGGTCAGAGACCCAGTACTTC
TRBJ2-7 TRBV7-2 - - CASSLGRVGEQYF TGTGCCAGCAGCTTAGGCAGGGTAGGCGAGCAGTACTTC
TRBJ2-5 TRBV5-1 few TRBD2 CASSVLLAGGETQYF TGCGCCAGCAGCGTGCTACTAGCGGGGGGCGAGACCCAGTACTTC
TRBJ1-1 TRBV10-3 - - CAISKTGETEAFF TGTGCCATCAGTAAAACGGGGGAGACTGAAGCTTTCTTT